Here is one T cell receptor beta chain with its context. The V gene end was trimmed by 4 bases and the J gene end by 4 bases; junction bases not matched to a gene: 2. The CDR3 extends over 15 amino acids. Germline CDR1 reads LGHNA; CDR2 reads YNFKEQ. The data were taken from a study of blood T cell repertoires in COVID-19. As for the study in general: Both acute and convalescent COVID-19 samples were obtained from the United States, Italy and Spain.

Original processing methods: How many nucleated cells were present was estimated from reference gene primer amplification. Sequencing was performed with immunoSEQ multiplex PCR; in TCRdb, only in-frame clones are kept and a portion is missing. For V, J and clone size, that table is used; D and trimming come from the DNA. Of more than 75,000 clones detected, roughly four fifths appear once; the ten largest clones hold 10% to 15%. Sequencing was carried out using peripheral blood. This chain links TRBV4-2 with TRBJ2-3; the match to TRBD2 covers 13 bases. The origin of this receptor is a human donor in a cohort sampled during active COVID-19. CDR3 sequence: CASSPTSGGADTQYF. Written as DNA, the CDR3 is TGTGCCAGCAGCCCCACTAGCGGGGGGGCAGATACGCAGTATTTT.